The 14 T cell receptor beta chains listed next were all sequenced from one sample in a study of blood T cell repertoires in COVID-19. Profiling relied on immunoSEQ multiplex PCR, and the TCRdb table lists in-frame clones only, not all of them. The sample records around 300,000 clones, approximately 88% being singletons. Sequenced input: PBMCs or T cells enriched from blood (not recorded which). These receptors were obtained from a man in his thirties or forties who had recovered from COVID-19.

The chain combines TRBV28 with TRBJ1-2; no clear D. V dropped 6 bases and J dropped 4 bases, with 21 bases sitting between them. The CDR3 runs to 16 residues. Germline CDR1 MDHEN, CDR2 SYDVKM. CDR3 in amino acids: CASRSSGTSGGYGYTF. As DNA, the CDR3 is TGTGCCAGCAGGTCAAGCGGCACGAGTGGTGGCTATGGCTACACCTTC.

V is TRBV6-5 and J is TRBJ1-4; no definite D call. Germline V gene data show CDR1 as MNHEY and CDR2 as SVGAGI. The CDR3 runs to 15 residues. V lost 8 bases and J lost 6, with 19 bases in between. The CDR3, as DNA: TGTGCCAGCTCCATCGACCCATCGCGGGATGAAAAACTGTTTTTT. Protein product: CASSIDPSRDEKLFF.

This clone has only one observation. The genes are TRBV30 and TRBJ2-7, with D possibly matching TRBD2 (5 bases). Germline V lookup: CDR1 GTSNPN, CDR2 SVGIG (reference sequence). The CDR3 spans 12 residues. V was cut by 0 bases and J by 4 bases, with 7 bases left in between. CDR3 in amino acids: CAWSVSGYEQYF. The CDR3 bases are TGTGCCTGGAGTGTATCGGGGTACGAGCAGTACTTC.

The chain carries TRBV27 and TRBJ2-5; TRBD1 matches at 7 bases. V shed 2 bases and J 1 base; nucleotides not matched to a gene: 7. Germline CDR1 is MNHEY and CDR2 is SMNVEV (reference sequence). The CDR3 loop spans 16 amino acids. The CDR3 loop reads CASSLRDPGGQETQYF. CDR3 coding DNA: TGTGCCAGCAGTTTACGTGACCCAGGGGGCCAAGAGACCCAGTACTTC.

J is TRBJ2-3 and V is TRBV28; 9 bases are a match to TRBD2. V was clipped by 8 bases and J by 2 bases; unmatched bases: 5. This CDR3 contains 14 residues. Germline CDR1 MDHEN, CDR2 SYDVKM. The chain's CDR3 is CASLPSGDTDTQYF. CDR3 DNA sequence: TGTGCCAGCCTTCCTAGCGGGGACACAGATACGCAGTATTTT.

This rearrangement joins TRBV11-3 to TRBJ2-7; 8 nucleotides align to TRBD1. Losses at the gene ends were 4 bases for V and 6 bases for J; bases not matched to a gene: 8. CDR1 is SGHNT and CDR2 is YENEEA in the germline V gene. This CDR3 is built from 14 residues. CDR3 protein: CASSSGQGAFEQYF. CDR3 sequence (DNA): TGTGCCAGCAGCTCTGGCCAGGGGGCTTTCGAGCAGTACTTC. Complete variable domain (other parts from reference TRBV11-3 and TRBJ2-7): EAGVVQSPRYKIIEKKQPVAFWCNPISGHNTLYWYLQNLGQGPELLIRYENEEAVDDSQLPKDRFSAERLKGVDSTLKIQPAELGDSAVYLCASSSGQGAFEQYFGPGTRLTVT.

The chain couples TRBV21-1 to TRBJ1-5; TRBD1 is the table's D call and was not checked against the DNA. TRBV21-1 is labeled a pseudogene. The CDR3 loop spans 19 amino acids. CDR3 coding DNA: TGTGCCAGCAGCCACATGGGACAGAAATTCCTTCGTAGCAATCAGCCCCAGCATTTT. It translates to CASSHMGQKFLRSNQPQHF.

The CDR3 loop reads CAWSFGTGTNTGELFF. For the CDR3, the DNA is TGTGCCTGGAGTTTTGGAACAGGGACAAACACCGGGGAGCTGTTTTTT. The genes are TRBV30 and TRBJ2-2, with D maybe TRBD1 (6 bases). Trimming cost V 2 bases and J 2 bases, with 15 bases left between them. The germline V gene encodes CDR1 GTSNPN and CDR2 SVGIG (reference sequence). This CDR3 has 16 amino acids. The whole variable domain, remainder taken from reference TRBV30 and TRBJ2-2, is SQTIHQWPATLVQPVGSPLSLECTVEGTSNPNLYWYRQAAGRGLQLLFYSVGIGQISSEVPQNLSASRPQDRQFILSSKKLLLSDSGFYLCAWSFGTGTNTGELFFGEGSRLTVL.

The gene calls are TRBV3-1 (or the pseudogene TRBV3-2) and TRBJ2-7; 9 nucleotides agree with TRBD1. Germline CDR1 and CDR2: LGHDT and YNNKEL (reference sequence). V was pared by 5 bases and J by 0 bases, with 8 bases of the junction left unmatched. The CDR3 loop spans 16 amino acids. CDR3 sequence (DNA): TGTGCCAGCAGCTTTACAGGGGGCCCGAGCTCCTACGAGCAGTACTTC. Residues: CASSFTGGPSSYEQYF.

This clone showed up just once. This chain joins TRBV2 and TRBJ2-3; 15 bases are a match to TRBD2. Trimming cost V 6 bases and J 6 bases; bases outside gene matches: 10. The CDR3 length is 17 residues. The germline V gene encodes CDR1 SNHLY and CDR2 FYNNEI. The DNA of the CDR3 is TGTGCCAGCAGACATCCGGGACTAGCGGGGGGTAGGGATACGCAGTATTTT. It codes for CASRHPGLAGGRDTQYF.

The CDR3 coding sequence is TGTGCCAGCAGTGACCCCCAGCAGGGTAACTATGGCTACACCTTC. It translates to CASSDPQQGNYGYTF. The gene calls are TRBV25-1 and TRBJ1-2; D is possibly TRBD1 (5 bases). This CDR3 comprises 15 residues. Germline V CDR1 and CDR2: MGHDK, SYGVNS. Trimming cost V 3 bases and J 1 base, with 12 bases left between them.

This sequence joins TRBV7-3 and TRBJ1-1, with D maybe TRBD1 (5 bases). V was trimmed by 5 bases and J by 5 bases, leaving 12 bases between them. CDR1 and CDR2 (germline): SGHTA, FQGTGA. This CDR3 spans 13 amino acids. The CDR3 DNA reads TGTGCCAGCAGCCCGACAGCGAGTACTGAAGCTTTCTTT. Translating it yields CASSPTASTEAFF.

Points on this clone: This same CDR3 is encoded by further DNA sequences in the sample. V gene TRBV28 combines with J gene TRBJ1-3; D ambiguous. Between the trimmed V and J ends, which lost 6 bases and 0 bases, there was a span of 12 bases. The CDR3 runs 15 residues. Germline CDR1 and CDR2: MDHEN and SYDVKM. The DNA of the CDR3 is TGTGCCAGCAGCCCAGACACTTACTCTGGAAACACCATATATTTT. It specifies CASSPDTYSGNTIYF.

This sequence joins TRBV19 and TRBJ1-1, with a weak D call TRBD1 (5 bases). This CDR3 comprises 15 residues. In germline, CDR1 is LNHDA, CDR2 SQIVND (reference sequence). V gave up 1 base and J gave up 1 base, with 10 bases separating them. In DNA form, the CDR3 reads TGTGCCAGTAGTATAGCTGGGGCAGGGAACACTGAAGCTTTCTTT. Its translation: CASSIAGAGNTEAFF.